This entry concerns a single T cell receptor (beta chain). Other DNA sequences from this sample encode an identical CDR3 as well. This sample is part of a study of blood T cell repertoires in COVID-19. Turning to the study itself: Samples representing acute and convalescent COVID-19 were sourced from the United States, Italy and Spain. Nucleic acid was either cDNA or gDNA, and it came from T cells, B-cell-depleted T cells, or PBMCs.

In the source study's methods: Reference gene primer amplification gave nucleated cell count estimates. TCRdb's table, derived via immunoSEQ multiplex PCR, lists solely in-frame clones and lacks some. V and J calls and clone size follow that table, whereas D and trimming were derived from the DNA. This sample has 150,000 to 200,000 clones; 70% to 90% occur once, and the top ten carry around 8.3%. V was clipped by 2 bases and J by 1 base, with 8 bases between them. The CDR3 spans 15 residues. CDR1 and CDR2 (germline): LNHDA, SQIVND (reference sequence). The clonotype originates from a man between 60 and 75 years old with acute or convalescent COVID-19. Sequenced material: peripheral blood. This chain connects TRBV19 to TRBJ2-2; D not certain. The CDR3 loop is CASSINSLNTGELFF. CDR3 in DNA: TGTGCCAGTAGTATAAACAGTTTGAACACCGGGGAGCTGTTTTTT.